These T cell receptor beta chains were read from a single sample in a study of T-cell reconstitution after alpha-beta-depleted transplantation in children. TCRdb used MiXCR to reprocess the PCR reads, holding one entry per CDR3 protein. The table shows about 540,000 distinct CDR3 sequences, with about 16% occurring only once. The source was PBMCs from the stem cell graft donor, collected from the stem cell graft. These receptors all stem from a human donor who donated a stem cell graft to a child with acute lymphoblastic leukemia. CDR3s include the opening cysteine and the closing phenylalanine or tryptophan. A D gene is named only where the DNA matches it firmly. Where a row states a size, it is once, few, many or the class of an expanded clone; other rows omit it.

d_gene: -
abundance: -
j_gene: TRBJ2-1
v_gene: TRBV5-1
CDR3nt: TGCGCCAGCAGCTTGGTAGTGATGAAGCTTGAGTTCTTC
CDR3aa: CASSLVVMKLEFF

d_gene: TRBD2
abundance: -
j_gene: TRBJ2-7
v_gene: TRBV6-1
CDR3nt: TGTGCCAGCAGTGACCGGACTAGAGACCTACGATTGCAGTACTTC
CDR3aa: CASSDRTRDLRLQYF

d_gene: -
abundance: few
j_gene: TRBJ1-1
v_gene: TRBV29-1
CDR3nt: TGCAGCGTCAGGGGTAAAAGGGGCACTGAAGCTTTCTTT
CDR3aa: CSVRGKRGTEAFF

d_gene: -
abundance: few
j_gene: TRBJ2-1
v_gene: TRBV27
CDR3nt: TGTGCCAGCAGTCGGGACCTTCAACTAGCCGGTGAGCAGTTCTTC
CDR3aa: CASSRDLQLAGEQFF

d_gene: -
abundance: -
j_gene: TRBJ1-2
v_gene: TRBV5-1
CDR3nt: TGCGCCAGCAGCCCGACGCCGGACAGATCTAACTATGGCTACACCTTC
CDR3aa: CASSPTPDRSNYGYTF

d_gene: TRBD1
abundance: -
j_gene: TRBJ2-3
v_gene: TRBV20-1
CDR3nt: TGCAGTGCCCGACAGGGATCGAGCACAGATACGCAGTATTTT
CDR3aa: CSARQGSSTDTQYF

d_gene: -
abundance: -
j_gene: TRBJ1-2
v_gene: TRBV5-1
CDR3nt: TGCGCCAGCAGCTTGACGGACGATGGCTACACCTTC
CDR3aa: CASSLTDDGYTF

d_gene: -
abundance: -
j_gene: TRBJ2-7
v_gene: TRBV4-1
CDR3nt: TGCGCCAGCAGCCAAGGTACCGTCGGTATCTCCTACGAGCAGTACTTC
CDR3aa: CASSQGTVGISYEQYF

d_gene: TRBD1
abundance: -
j_gene: TRBJ1-2
v_gene: TRBV5-8
CDR3nt: TGTGCCAGCAGCTTGATACAACCCATGGACAGGGGGCTTGGCTACACCTTC
CDR3aa: CASSLIQPMDRGLGYTF

d_gene: TRBD2
abundance: few
j_gene: TRBJ2-7
v_gene: TRBV10-3
CDR3nt: TGTGCCACGAAGCTAGCGGTGAGCTCCTACGAGCAGTACTTC
CDR3aa: CATKLAVSSYEQYF

d_gene: -
abundance: -
j_gene: TRBJ2-7
v_gene: TRBV21-1
CDR3nt: TGTGCCAGCATCTTAGGGCCAGGAGGAAACGAGCAGTACTTC
CDR3aa: CASILGPGGNEQYF

d_gene: -
abundance: -
j_gene: TRBJ1-1
v_gene: TRBV5-1
CDR3nt: TGCGCCAGCAGCGTAAATGGGGACACTGAAGCTTTCTTT
CDR3aa: CASSVNGDTEAFF

d_gene: -
abundance: -
j_gene: TRBJ2-3
v_gene: TRBV2
CDR3nt: TGTGCCAGCAGGCAGGGGTTTAGCACAGATACGCAGTATTTT
CDR3aa: CASRQGFSTDTQYF

d_gene: -
abundance: few
j_gene: TRBJ1-1
v_gene: TRBV5-1
CDR3nt: TGCGCCAGCAGCTTGGGGACAGTAGCATCGACGAACACTGAAGCTTTCTTT
CDR3aa: CASSLGTVASTNTEAFF

d_gene: TRBD1
abundance: -
j_gene: TRBJ2-7
v_gene: TRBV5-1
CDR3nt: TGCGCCAGCAGCTTTCCAACAGGGGGTCTCTACGAGCAGTACTTC
CDR3aa: CASSFPTGGLYEQYF

d_gene: TRBD1
abundance: few
j_gene: TRBJ2-2
v_gene: TRBV20-1
CDR3nt: TGCAGTGCTAGTGTTGATTCTCAGGGGGACGACACCGGGGAGCTGTTTTTT
CDR3aa: CSASVDSQGDDTGELFF

d_gene: TRBD2
abundance: few
j_gene: TRBJ2-7
v_gene: TRBV7-3
CDR3nt: TGTGCCAGCAGCCCCGCCGGGGGACTAGCGCACTACGAGCAGTACTTC
CDR3aa: CASSPAGGLAHYEQYF

d_gene: -
abundance: -
j_gene: TRBJ2-3
v_gene: TRBV5-1
CDR3nt: TGCGCCAGCAGCCCTCCCAATAGCGGGACAGTAGATACGCAGTATTTT
CDR3aa: CASSPPNSGTVDTQYF

d_gene: -
abundance: few
j_gene: TRBJ2-3
v_gene: TRBV18
CDR3nt: TGTGCCAGCTCGGCCGAGGCCTCAGGCACAGATACGCAGTATTTT
CDR3aa: CASSAEASGTDTQYF

d_gene: TRBD2
abundance: few
j_gene: TRBJ2-2
v_gene: TRBV7-3
CDR3nt: TGTGCCAGCAGCCCTGGGGGGGACTTCCCTAGGAACACCGGGGAGCTGTTTTTT
CDR3aa: CASSPGGDFPRNTGELFF

d_gene: -
abundance: few
j_gene: TRBJ1-4
v_gene: TRBV14
CDR3nt: TGTGCCAGCAGCCAAGACGTGACGGGGGGCGCTTACGAAAAACTGTTTTTT
CDR3aa: CASSQDVTGGAYEKLFF

d_gene: -
abundance: few
j_gene: TRBJ2-7
v_gene: TRBV4-1
CDR3nt: TGCGCCAGCAGCCAAGATGCAGGACTCTCCTACGAGCAGTACTTC
CDR3aa: CASSQDAGLSYEQYF

d_gene: -
abundance: -
j_gene: TRBJ2-6
v_gene: TRBV12-3/TRBV12-4
CDR3nt: TGTGCCAGCACCACAACCAACTCTGGGGCCAACGTCCTGACTTTC
CDR3aa: CASTTTNSGANVLTF